This T cell receptor beta chain was captured in a study of blood T cells in healthy people across ages. Turning to the study itself: For every two T cells, template switching captured about one barcoded beta molecule.

About this clonotype itself: Its antigen is unknown.

CDR3 length: 19 amino acids. V lost 1 base and J lost 0, with 20 bases in between. CDR1 is LGHDT and CDR2 is YNNKEL in the germline V gene (reference sequence). For the second PCR, which ran for roughly 7 to 11 cycles, a sample-barcoded 5' primer and a J-beta primer mix were used. TCRdb re-derived calls from the 5' RACE reads in MiXCR, one entry per CDR3 protein. The table includes about 1.7 million distinct CDR3 sequences, roughly 28% detected once. Study-wide findings and caveats: Unsorted PBMC input precluded a conclusive naive versus antigen-experienced comparison.

Sequenced material: blood. The receptor comes from a woman aged 25 to 39 in good health. The V gene is TRBV3-1, the J gene TRBJ2-3, with D possibly matching TRBD2 (5 bases). CDR3 residues: CASSQVPSNLRESTDTQYF. CDR3 coding DNA: TGTGCCAGCAGCCAAGTCCCCTCGAATCTTCGGGAAAGCACAGATACGCAGTATTTT.